These 16 T cell receptor beta chains came from one sample sequenced in a study of metastatic and nonmetastatic thyroid tumors. No patient had received any treatment before thyroid surgery. TCRdb re-analyzed the PCR reads through MiXCR. The sample lists about 92,000 clones, more than 13% occurring once. Input material: blood. The receptors stem from a female donor with papillary thyroid cancer or a benign thyroid nodule (not recorded which). Some clones in this sample may be carry-over from other donors' samples.

This clone was seen a handful of times. A read error is possible here, since a much larger clone lies one base away. This sequence joins TRBV20-1 and TRBJ2-7, with a weak D call TRBD2 (5 bases). V dropped 5 bases and J dropped 4 bases, with 18 bases sitting between them. CDR1 DFQATT and CDR2 SNEGSKA come from the germline V gene (reference sequence). The CDR3 consists of 14 residues. Here the CDR3 DNA reads TGCAGTGCTGCCCCAATTAGCGTGGAATACGAGCAGTACTTC. Translation: CSAAPISVEYEQYF.

This clone was found many times. The chain recombines TRBV27 with TRBJ1-1; no clear D gene. CDR1 and CDR2 (germline): MNHEY, SMNVEV (reference sequence). Trimming removed 8 bases from V and 3 bases from J, with 10 bases in between. There are 12 residues in the CDR3. The DNA of the CDR3 is TGTGCCAGCCATAGCAGTTACACTGAAGCTTTCTTT. Encoded protein: CASHSSYTEAFF.

Concerning this clone: A clone one base away is much larger, so this may be a read error. This sample also contains other DNA sequences that code for the same CDR3. The gene calls are TRBV18 and TRBJ2-5; TRBD2 might be the D (5 bases). The germline gives CDR1 KGHSH, CDR2 LQKENI. This CDR3 is 13 amino acids long. The CDR3 region is CASSPLGGETQYF. In DNA, the CDR3 is TGTGCCAGCTCGCCACTAGGCGGGGAGACCCAGTACTTC.

Comment on this clone: A much more abundant neighbour one base away suggests this may be a read error. Other DNA sequences in this sample translate to the same CDR3. The chain joins TRBV5-6 to TRBJ2-3; no clear D gene. The germline gives CDR1 SGHDT, CDR2 YYEEEE. The CDR3 runs 15 residues. The V gene lost 4 bases and the J gene lost 6 bases, with 18 bases spanning the gap. Here the CDR3 reads CASSPRASSRDTQYF. The CDR3 DNA follows: TGTGCCAGCAGCCCAAGGGCCTCGTCTCGGGATACGCAGTATTTT.

In its sample, this clone was seen many times. The chain recombines TRBV6-2 or TRBV6-3 with TRBJ2-3; no clear D gene. The CDR3 sequence is 15 residues long. Germline loops: CDR1 MNHEY, CDR2 SVGEGT. V lost 2 bases and J 8 bases, leaving 17 bases between the germline ends. The CDR3 DNA reads TGTGCCAGCAGTTACGGCCCTATACTGGAACGTACGCAGTATTTT. Its protein is CASSYGPILERTQYF.

This clone was picked up a small number of times. The DNA of the CDR3 is TGTGCCAGCAGCCCTGCCGGGTGGACCAATGGCTACACCTTC. It codes for CASSPAGWTNGYTF. The chain uses TRBV12-3 or TRBV12-4 and TRBJ1-2; D uncertain. This CDR3 has 14 amino acids. Trimming left V 6 bases short and J 6 bases short, with 17 bases between.

This clone was recorded many times. The CDR3 nucleotides are TGTGCCAGCACCCCTAAGACAGACCTTTATGGCTATGGCTACACCTTC. Translating it yields CASTPKTDLYGYGYTF. The rearrangement uses TRBV7-6 and TRBJ1-2; TRBD1 is a possible D gene (5 bases). V was cut by 7 bases and J by 4 bases, with 22 bases left in between. The CDR3 covers 16 residues. The germline gives CDR1 SGHVS, CDR2 FNYEAQ.

The chain recombines TRBV27 with TRBJ2-7, with 9 positions matching TRBD1. CDR1 and CDR2 from the germline V gene are MNHEY and SMNVEV (reference sequence). The CDR3 contains 14 residues. V shed 4 bases, J shed 3 bases, and the junction held 4 bases outside the gene matches. In DNA, the CDR3 is TGTGCCAGCAGTTCGACGGACAGGGGCTACGAGCAGTACTTC. Protein product: CASSSTDRGYEQYF.

In its sample, this clone was seen many times. The same CDR3 also results from other DNA sequences found in this sample. This chain uses TRBV4-1 with TRBJ2-3; 8 nucleotides line up with TRBD2. J gave up 2 bases and V 1 base, and 8 bases lay outside the gene matches. The CDR3 covers 17 residues. Per the germline V gene, CDR1 is MGHRA and CDR2 is YSYEKL. CDR3 sequence: CASSQGGTRGLTDTQYF. CDR3 bases: TGCGCCAGCAGCCAAGGAGGGACTAGGGGTCTCACAGATACGCAGTATTTT.

This clone was seen at least ten times. The sample holds other DNA sequences that translate to the same CDR3. The chain uses TRBV5-4 and TRBJ1-1; D is uncertain. The CDR3 runs to 14 residues. Per germline, CDR1 SGHNT and CDR2 YYREEE (reference sequence). With 0 bases removed from V and 10 bases from J, the gap between germline ends came to 16 bases. In DNA form, the CDR3 reads TGTGCCAGCAGCTTGGAAGGCGGGAGGCGTGTAGCTTTCTTT. It is translated as CASSLEGGRRVAFF.

A remark on this clone: A junction boundary mismatches the germline segment, possibly from a read error. CDR3 DNA: TGCGTCAGCAGCGTGACAGGATATGAGCAGTTCTTC. Its translation is CVSSVTGYEQFF. V and J are TRBV5-1 and TRBJ2-1; D perhaps matches TRBD1 (6 bases). The CDR3 contains 12 residues. From germline, CDR1 is SGHRS and CDR2 YFSETQ.

This clone was seen only a few times. V usage is TRBV6-1 and J usage is TRBJ2-6; D perhaps matches TRBD1 (5 bases). Trimming took 4 bases from V and 7 from J, leaving 14 bases between them. CDR3 length: 15 amino acids. The germline gives CDR1 MNHNS, CDR2 SASEGT. The CDR3 DNA is TGTGCCAGCAGTGCACAGGTAGGTGGTGCCAACGTCCTGACTTTC. This gives the protein CASSAQVGGANVLTF.

Regarding this clone: With a much larger clone just one base away, this may be a read error. The identical CDR3 is also encoded by other nucleotide sequences in the sample. V usage is TRBV4-1 and J usage is TRBJ2-5; 9 bases agree with TRBD1. The ends lost 5 bases at V and 5 bases at J; junction bases unmatched: 3. Germline-derived CDR1 and CDR2 are MGHRA and YSYEKL. The CDR3 sequence is 13 residues long. The CDR3 protein is CASSRTGEETQYF. CDR3 bases: TGCGCCAGCAGCAGGACAGGGGAGGAGACCCAGTACTTC.

The sample holds many counts of this clone. This chain joins TRBV2 and TRBJ2-1, with 9 bases aligning to TRBD1. Germline V CDR1 and CDR2: SNHLY, FYNNEI. CDR3 length equals 17 residues. The trim removed 6 bases at V and 9 bases at J, leaving 18 bases unmatched. This CDR3 is CASRGGQGLLLTGEQFF. CDR3 in DNA: TGTGCCAGCAGGGGGGGACAGGGTCTTCTTCTTACAGGTGAGCAGTTCTTC.

This clone was recorded at least ten times. V gene TRBV9 combines with J gene TRBJ1-5, with D unclear. Germline-derived CDR1 and CDR2 are SGDLS and YYNGEE. The V end lost 0 bases, the J end lost 7 bases, and 14 bases lay between the germline ends. The CDR3 runs 15 residues. The DNA of the CDR3 is TGTGCCAGCAGCGTAGGAGGTGGGGATTGGCAGCCCCAGCATTTT. Its protein product is CASSVGGGDWQPQHF.

This clone occurred many times. This rearrangement joins TRBV20-1 to TRBJ1-2, with D perhaps TRBD1 (6 bases). The V gene's germline CDR1 is DFQATT and CDR2 SNEGSKA (reference sequence). Trimming took off 4 bases at V and 4 bases at J, with 10 bases between the two ends. This CDR3 has 12 residues. The CDR3 DNA sequence: TGCAGTGCTAAACAGGGAACCTATGGCTACACCTTC. It encodes CSAKQGTYGYTF.